This is a list of T cell receptor beta chains from one sample in a study of blood T cell repertoires in COVID-19. TCRdb keeps only in-frame clones here, not all; method: immunoSEQ multiplex PCR. Among almost 400,000 clones listed, more than 70% were seen once. Sequencing was carried out using peripheral blood. Every receptor here comes from a woman aged 60-70 years with COVID-19, enrolled during active disease. Each CDR3 is given with its conserved first and last residue. D genes are given only for firm matches. Some rows mark clone size as missing; the rest say once, few, many or name a class of expanded clone.

cdr3_aa,cdr3_nt,d_call,j_call,cdr3_length,v_call,clone_size
CASSVTGGAGQPQHF,TGTGCCAGCAGTGTGACAGGGGGCGCCGGTCAGCCCCAGCATTTT,TRBD1,TRBJ1-5,15,TRBV6-4,once
CASSLQGAYEQYF,TGTGCCAGCAGCTTACAGGGGGCCTACGAGCAGTACTTC,TRBD1,TRBJ2-7,13,TRBV3-1/TRBV3-2,-
CASSWGTATNEKLFF,TGCGCCAGCAGCTGGGGGACAGCAACTAATGAAAAACTGTTTTTT,TRBD1,TRBJ1-4,15,TRBV5-1,-
CASSVGVRGYTF,TGTGCCAGCAGCGTCGGGGTACGGGGCTACACCTTC,-,TRBJ1-2,12,TRBV9,-
CASSLAGSGGFSSTDTQYF,TGTGCCAGCAGCTTGGCCGGTAGCGGGGGGTTTTCTAGCACAGATACGCAGTATTTT,TRBD2,TRBJ2-3,19,TRBV5-4,-
CASSQDSTSYNEQFF,TGCGCCAGCAGCCAAGACAGTACCTCCTACAATGAGCAGTTCTTC,-,TRBJ2-1,15,TRBV5-1,-
CASSQGQGNTIYF,TGTGCCAGCAGCCAGGGACAGGGAAACACCATATATTTT,TRBD1,TRBJ1-3,13,TRBV3-1/TRBV3-2,-
CASSTLSQTGGKFF,TGTGCCAGTAGTACCCTATCCCAGACAGGGGGCAAGTTCTTC,TRBD1,TRBJ2-1,14,TRBV19,-
CASSSTRDSSYEQYF,TGTGCCAGCAGCTCTACTAGGGACTCCTCCTACGAGCAGTACTTC,-,TRBJ2-7,15,TRBV7-2,-
CASSYTGTSGTDTQYF,TGTGCCAGCAGCTACACCGGGACTAGCGGCACAGATACGCAGTATTTT,TRBD2,TRBJ2-3,16,TRBV11-3,-
CASSSGQRNTIYF,TGTGCCAGCAGTTCCGGACAGCGAAACACCATATATTTT,-,TRBJ1-3,13,TRBV6-5,-
CSVYRGGYGYTF,TGCAGCGTTTATCGGGGGGGGTATGGCTACACCTTC,-,TRBJ1-2,12,TRBV29-1,-
CASSRFVRNTGELFF,TGTGCCAGCAGTCGTTTCGTCAGGAACACCGGGGAGCTGTTTTTT,-,TRBJ2-2,15,TRBV7-3,-
CASSLEGAYNSPLHF,TGCGCCAGCAGCTTGGAGGGGGCCTATAATTCACCCCTCCACTTT,-,TRBJ1-6,15,TRBV5-1,-
CASSLFSGGHLGYGYTF,TGTGCCAGCAGCTTGTTTTCAGGGGGCCATCTAGGCTATGGCTACACCTTC,TRBD1,TRBJ1-2,17,TRBV5-6,-
CATSDLGGYSSYNEQFF,TGTGCCACCAGTGATTTGGGAGGGTATAGCTCCTACAATGAGCAGTTCTTC,-,TRBJ2-1,17,TRBV24-1,few